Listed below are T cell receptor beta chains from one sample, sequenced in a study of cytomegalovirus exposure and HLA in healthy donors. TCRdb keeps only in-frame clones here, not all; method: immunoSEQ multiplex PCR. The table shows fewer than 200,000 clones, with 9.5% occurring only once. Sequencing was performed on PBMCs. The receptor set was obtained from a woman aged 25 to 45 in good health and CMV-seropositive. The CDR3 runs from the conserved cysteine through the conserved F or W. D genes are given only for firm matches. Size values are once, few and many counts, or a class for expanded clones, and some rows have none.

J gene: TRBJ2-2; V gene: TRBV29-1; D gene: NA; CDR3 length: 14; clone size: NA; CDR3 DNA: TGCAGCGCCGCCATAGCGCTGGACACCGGGGAGCTGTTTTTT; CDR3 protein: CSAAIALDTGELFF
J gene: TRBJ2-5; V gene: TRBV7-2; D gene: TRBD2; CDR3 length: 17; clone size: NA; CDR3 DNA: TGTGCCAGCAGTAGGCAGGCACTAGCGGGAGGGCAAGAGACCCAGTACTTC; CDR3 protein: CASSRQALAGGQETQYF
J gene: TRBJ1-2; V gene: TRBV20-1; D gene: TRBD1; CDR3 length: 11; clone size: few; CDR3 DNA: TGCAGTGCTAGAGGGGACAGGGGAAAAACCTTC; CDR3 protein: CSARGDRGKTF
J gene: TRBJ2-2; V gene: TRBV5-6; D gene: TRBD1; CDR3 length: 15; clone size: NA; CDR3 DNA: TGTGCCAGCAGCGGGGCGGGACAGGGGGCCGGGGAGCTGTTTTTT; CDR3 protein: CASSGAGQGAGELFF
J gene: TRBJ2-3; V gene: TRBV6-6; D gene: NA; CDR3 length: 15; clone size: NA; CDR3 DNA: TGTGCCAGCAGTTACCAAGGCGGGGGCACAGATACGCAGTATTTT; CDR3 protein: CASSYQGGGTDTQYF
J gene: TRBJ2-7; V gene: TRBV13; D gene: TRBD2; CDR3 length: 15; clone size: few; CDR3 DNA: TGTGCCAGCAGTCCGGGACTAGCGGTCTCCTACGAGCAGTACTTC; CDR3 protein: CASSPGLAVSYEQYF
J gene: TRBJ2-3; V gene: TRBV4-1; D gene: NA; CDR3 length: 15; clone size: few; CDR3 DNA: TGCGCCAGCAGCCAACTAGCAGCTAGCACAGATACGCAGTATTTT; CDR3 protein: CASSQLAASTDTQYF
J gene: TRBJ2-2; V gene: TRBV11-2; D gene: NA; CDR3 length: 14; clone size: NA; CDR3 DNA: TGTGCCAGCAATGAATTAGAGGGCACCGGGGAGCTGTTTTTT; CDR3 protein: CASNELEGTGELFF
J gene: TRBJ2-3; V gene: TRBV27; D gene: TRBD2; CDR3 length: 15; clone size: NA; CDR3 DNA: TGTGCCAGCACCTGGGGCGGGAGGGACCCAGATACGCAGTATTTT; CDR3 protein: CASTWGGRDPDTQYF
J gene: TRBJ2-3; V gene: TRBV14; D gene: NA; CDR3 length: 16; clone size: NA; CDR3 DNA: TGTGCCAGCAGCCAAGTTGCCGGAGCTAGCACAGATACGCAGTATTTT; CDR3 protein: CASSQVAGASTDTQYF
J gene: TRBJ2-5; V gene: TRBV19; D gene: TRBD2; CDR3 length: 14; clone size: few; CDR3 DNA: TGTGCCAGTAGCCAGACTAGCGCCCAAGAGACCCAGTACTTC; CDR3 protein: CASSQTSAQETQYF
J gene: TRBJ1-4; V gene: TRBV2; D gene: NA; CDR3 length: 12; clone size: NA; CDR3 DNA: TGTGCCAGCAGGAGTCTCTTCGAAAAACTGTTTTTT; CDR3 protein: CASRSLFEKLFF
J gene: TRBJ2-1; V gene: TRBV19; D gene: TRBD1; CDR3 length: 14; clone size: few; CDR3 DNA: TGTGCCACTAGGGACAGGCTCTCCTACAATGAGCAGTTCTTC; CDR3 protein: CATRDRLSYNEQFF
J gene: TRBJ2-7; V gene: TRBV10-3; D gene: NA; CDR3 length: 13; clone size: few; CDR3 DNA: TGTGCCATCAGCTCGGCAGCGGGCTACGAGCAGTACTTC; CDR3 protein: CAISSAAGYEQYF
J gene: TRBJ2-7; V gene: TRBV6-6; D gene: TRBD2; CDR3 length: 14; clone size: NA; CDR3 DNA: TGTGCCAGCAGTTATCGGCGGGAGATCTACGAGCAGTACTTC; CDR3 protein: CASSYRREIYEQYF
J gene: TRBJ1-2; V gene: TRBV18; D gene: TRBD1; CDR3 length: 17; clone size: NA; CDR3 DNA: TGTGCCAGCTCGCAATTGACAGGGGGCGCGTCTCATAATGGCTACACCTTC; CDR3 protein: CASSQLTGGASHNGYTF
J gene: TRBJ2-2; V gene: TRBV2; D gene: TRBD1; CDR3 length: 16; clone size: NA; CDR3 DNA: TGTGCCAGCAAGAGGGTTGACAGGGGAAACACCGGGGAGCTGTTTTTT; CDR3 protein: CASKRVDRGNTGELFF
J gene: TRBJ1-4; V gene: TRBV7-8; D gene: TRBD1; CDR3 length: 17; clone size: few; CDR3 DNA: TGTGCCAGCAGCCCCGGGACAGGAGGCGCAACTAATGAAAAACTGTTTTTT; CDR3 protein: CASSPGTGGATNEKLFF
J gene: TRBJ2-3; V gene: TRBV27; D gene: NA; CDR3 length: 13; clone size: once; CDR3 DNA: TGTGCCAGCAGTTTCTCCAACTACGGTACGCAGTATTTT; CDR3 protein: CASSFSNYGTQYF
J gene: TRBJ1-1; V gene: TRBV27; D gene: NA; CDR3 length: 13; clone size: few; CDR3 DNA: TGTGCCAGCCGTCGGGGGGTTCGCTCTGAAGCTTTCTTT; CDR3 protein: CASRRGVRSEAFF
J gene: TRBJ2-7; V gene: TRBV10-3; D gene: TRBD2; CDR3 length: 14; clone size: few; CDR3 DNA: TGTGCCATCAGGGGGACTAGAGGCTCCTACGAGCAGTACTTC; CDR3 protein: CAIRGTRGSYEQYF
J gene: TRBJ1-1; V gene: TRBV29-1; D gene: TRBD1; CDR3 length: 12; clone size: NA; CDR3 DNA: TGCAGCGTGCGACAGGGATCCACTGAAGCTTTCTTT; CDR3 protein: CSVRQGSTEAFF
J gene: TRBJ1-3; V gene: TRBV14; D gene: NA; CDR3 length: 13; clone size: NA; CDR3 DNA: TGTGCCAGCAGCCAAGGGCGGAGGGGAACCATATATTTT; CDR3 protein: CASSQGRRGTIYF
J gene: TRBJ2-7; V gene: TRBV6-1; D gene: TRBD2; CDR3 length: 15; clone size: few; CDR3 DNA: TGTGCCAGCAGTGAAGGAGCGGGAGTTCTTTACGAGCAGTACTTC; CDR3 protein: CASSEGAGVLYEQYF
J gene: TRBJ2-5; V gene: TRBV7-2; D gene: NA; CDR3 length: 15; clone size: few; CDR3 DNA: TGTGCCAGCAGCCCAGGGGGCGGGAGATCAGAGACCCAGTACTTC; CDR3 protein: CASSPGGGRSETQYF
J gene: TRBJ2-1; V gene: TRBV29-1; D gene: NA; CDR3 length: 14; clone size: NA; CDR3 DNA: TGCAGCGTTGAATCTGTGGGAGATGTAAATGAGCAGTTCTTC; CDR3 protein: CSVESVGDVNEQFF
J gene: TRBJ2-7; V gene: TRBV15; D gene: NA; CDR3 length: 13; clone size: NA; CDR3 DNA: TGTGCCTCGCGGGGCGTAGAGCCCTACGAGCAGTACTTC; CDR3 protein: CASRGVEPYEQYF
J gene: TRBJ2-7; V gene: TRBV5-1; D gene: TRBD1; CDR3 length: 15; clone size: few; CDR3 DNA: TGCGCCAGCAGCCGCACCGGGACAGGGTTTTACGAGCAGTACTTC; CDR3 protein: CASSRTGTGFYEQYF
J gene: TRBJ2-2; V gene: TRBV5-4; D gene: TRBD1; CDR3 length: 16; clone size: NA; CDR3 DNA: TGTGCCAGCAGCTTTTACAGGGGGCTGAACACCGGGGAGCTGTTTTTT; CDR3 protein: CASSFYRGLNTGELFF
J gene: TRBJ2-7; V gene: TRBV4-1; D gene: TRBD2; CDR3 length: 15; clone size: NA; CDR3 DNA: TGCGCCAGCAGCTCGACGTTAGCGGGAGAACAGAAGCAGTACTTC; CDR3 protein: CASSSTLAGEQKQYF
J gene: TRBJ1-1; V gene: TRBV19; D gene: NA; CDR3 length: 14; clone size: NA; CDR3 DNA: TGTGCCAGTAGTGCGGGTCGGGTGAACACTGAAGCTTTCTTT; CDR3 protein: CASSAGRVNTEAFF
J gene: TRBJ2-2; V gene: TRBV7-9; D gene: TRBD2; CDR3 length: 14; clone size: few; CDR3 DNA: TGTGCCTCCTTTCCTAGCGGGAACACCGGGGAGCTGTTTTTT; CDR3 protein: CASFPSGNTGELFF
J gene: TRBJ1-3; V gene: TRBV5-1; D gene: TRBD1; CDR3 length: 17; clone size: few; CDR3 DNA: TGCGCCAGCAGCTTGGACGGGACAGGTCACTCTGGAAACACCATATATTTT; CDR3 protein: CASSLDGTGHSGNTIYF
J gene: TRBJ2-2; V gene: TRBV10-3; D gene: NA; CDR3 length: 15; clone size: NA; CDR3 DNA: TGTGCCATCAGTGAGTCGACTATGAACACCGGGGAGCTGTTTTTT; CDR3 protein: CAISESTMNTGELFF
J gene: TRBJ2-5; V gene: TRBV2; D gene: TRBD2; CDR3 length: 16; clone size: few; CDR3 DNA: TGTGCCAGCAGTGAACCGAGCGGGATAGCCAAAGAGACCCAGTACTTC; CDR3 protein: CASSEPSGIAKETQYF
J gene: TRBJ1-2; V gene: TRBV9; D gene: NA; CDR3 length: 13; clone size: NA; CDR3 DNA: TGTGCCAGCACCCGGGGTTCTAACTATGGCTACACCTTC; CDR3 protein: CASTRGSNYGYTF
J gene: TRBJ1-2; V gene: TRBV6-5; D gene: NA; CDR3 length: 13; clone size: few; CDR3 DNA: TGTGCCAGCAGTTTTAGGGGGGGCGTTGGCTACACCTTC; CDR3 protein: CASSFRGGVGYTF
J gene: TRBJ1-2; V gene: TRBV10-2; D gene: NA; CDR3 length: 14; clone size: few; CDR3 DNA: TGCGCCACTTACGGAGGTTCATCCCTCTATGGCTACACCTTC; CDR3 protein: CATYGGSSLYGYTF
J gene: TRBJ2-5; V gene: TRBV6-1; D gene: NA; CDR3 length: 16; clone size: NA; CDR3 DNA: TGTGCCAGCAGTGAAGCGGGGGCGGGCTACCAAAGAGCCCAGTACTTC; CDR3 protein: CASSEAGAGYQRAQYF
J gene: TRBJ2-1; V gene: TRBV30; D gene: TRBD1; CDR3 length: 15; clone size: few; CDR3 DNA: TGTGCCTGGAGTGAAACAGGGGCAAGCTACAATGAGCAGTTCTTC; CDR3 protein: CAWSETGASYNEQFF
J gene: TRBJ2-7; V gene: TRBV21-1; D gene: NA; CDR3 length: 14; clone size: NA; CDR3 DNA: TGTGCCAGCAGCAAAGTGACTCGATCGTACGAGCAGTACTTC; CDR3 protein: CASSKVTRSYEQYF
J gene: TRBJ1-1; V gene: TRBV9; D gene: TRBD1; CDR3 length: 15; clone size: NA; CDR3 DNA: TGTGCCAGCAGCGTAGTTTGGACAGGAAACACTGAAGCTTTCTTT; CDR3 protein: CASSVVWTGNTEAFF
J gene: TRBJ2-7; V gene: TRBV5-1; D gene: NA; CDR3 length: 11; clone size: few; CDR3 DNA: TGCGCCAGCAGTAACACCTACGAGCAGTACTTC; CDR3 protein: CASSNTYEQYF